This TCR beta chain is from a study of CD8+CD57+ T cells in acquired aplastic anemia. Profiling that covered TCR beta VDJ and CDR3 relied on genomic DNA as its template. TCRdb reprocessed the reads via MiXCR and lists one record per CDR3 protein. The profile covers approximately 80,000 distinct CDR3 sequences, with roughly 72% appearing a single time and 80% to 90% taken by the ten largest. The sequenced patients had an expansion of CD8+CD57+ cells seen by flow cytometry. The CDR3 runs 16 residues. Germline values: CDR1 LNHNV, CDR2 YYDKDF (reference sequence). Trimming shortened V by 1 base and J by 4 bases, and 14 bases separated the two germline ends.

The chain employs TRBV15 and TRBJ1-5; a weak D match, TRBD1 (5 bases). The TCR sequence derives from a human donor with aplastic anemia. Sequencing was carried out using sorted CD4+, CD8+, or CD8+CD57+ T cells (not recorded which) from PBMCs. This CDR3 reads CATSRAGQGWNQPQHF. The CDR3 DNA reads as TGTGCCACCAGCAGAGCGGGGCAGGGATGGAATCAGCCCCAGCATTTT.